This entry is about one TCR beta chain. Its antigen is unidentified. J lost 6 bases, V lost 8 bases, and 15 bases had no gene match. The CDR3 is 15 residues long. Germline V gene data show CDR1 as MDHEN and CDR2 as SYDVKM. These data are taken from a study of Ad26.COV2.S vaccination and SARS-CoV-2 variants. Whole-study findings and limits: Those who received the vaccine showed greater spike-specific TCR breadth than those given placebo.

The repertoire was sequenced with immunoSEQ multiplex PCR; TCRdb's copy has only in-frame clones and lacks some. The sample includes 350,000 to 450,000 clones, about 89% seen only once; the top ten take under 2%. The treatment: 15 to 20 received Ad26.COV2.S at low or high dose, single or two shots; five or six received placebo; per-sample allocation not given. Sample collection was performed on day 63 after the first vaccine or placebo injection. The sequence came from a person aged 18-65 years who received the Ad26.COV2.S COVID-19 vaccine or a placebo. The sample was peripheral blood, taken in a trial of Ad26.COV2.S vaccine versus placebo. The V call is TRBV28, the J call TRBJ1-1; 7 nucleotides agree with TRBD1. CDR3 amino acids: CASSPATGDMSEAFF. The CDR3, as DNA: TGTGCCAGCTCCCCAGCCACAGGGGACATGTCTGAAGCTTTCTTT.